This T cell receptor (beta chain) comes out of a study of T-cell memory formation after mild COVID-19 (dated by TCRdb to the early 2020s). Background for the entire study: TCR sequence clusters from the two donors were largely donor specific. In two donors, T-cell clones that expanded and contracted after mild COVID-19 were tracked by sequencing TCRalpha and TCRbeta repertoires over time. Two young, previously healthy adult volunteers made up the cohort, one male and one female. The study at large found these results: Clones contracting from day 15 to 85 had balanced CD4/CD8 phenotypes, while a second wave expanding from day 15 to 37 was biased towards CD4+. Only two mild cases were covered by the study, and larger cohorts that include severe cases with pre-infection samples were considered necessary. The second-wave clones that peaked on day 37 were not confirmed to be SARS-CoV-2 specific. Contracting CD4+ clones turned up mainly in the CM and EM memory subsets, whereas EMRA was where CD8+ clones were enriched. Some responding clones were detected in pre-infection memory, which suggested that pre-existing cross-reactive memory T cells had joined the SARS-CoV-2 response.

In the germline V gene, CDR1 corresponds to SGHTA and CDR2 to FQGNSA. Including cysteine and phenylalanine, the CDR3 has 15 amino acids. Only CDR3 DNA remains: 45 bases, in frame from the first base. V gives up 3 bases and J gives up 3 bases, and the segment between their germline ends measures 13 bases. TCRdb lists the instrument as Illumina NovaSeq 6000. TCRalpha and TCRbeta cDNA libraries were constructed by 5'RACE with constant-segment primers, with sample barcodes and unique molecular identifiers being introduced. RNA was extracted from every sample with Trizol reagent. The libraries were amplified in two PCR steps, and the second step added a second sample barcode and Illumina TruSeq adapters. The libraries were sequenced on an Illumina NovaSeq using 2 x 150 bp paired-end reads. Processing in the source paper ran as follows. With migec v1.2.7, reads were demultiplexed and then collapsed into UMI-guided consensus sequences. With mixcr v2.1.11, UMI consensuses were aligned to TRA and TRB V and J templates and assembled into clonotypes. Clonotypes were classified as expanded or contracted when called significant by both edgeR and NoisET, with noise models trained on biological replicates. For edgeR calls, a false discovery rate-adjusted p below 0.01 and a log2 fold-change threshold of 1 were applied. As an exploratory analysis of dynamics, max-normalized trajectories of the 1000 most abundant clonotypes were examined with PCA combined with hierarchical clustering. Each responding clone was given a CD4 or CD8 phenotype based on the CD4+ and CD8+ repertoires, which had been sequenced separately. The raw public data were reprocessed by TCRdb itself: fastp quality trimming at Q25, MiXCR clonotype calling, in-frame beta chains only. One record per CDR3 amino acid sequence lists the most common genes and DNA. The authors' filters were not applied to this entry. The sample table records approximately 390,000 distinct CDR3 sequences; around a sixth of these occur just once. The ten largest clones add up to 20% to 25% of the sample.

PBMCs were isolated by Ficoll-Paque density gradient centrifugation. In regard to this clonotype: No cognate antigen has been identified for it. No qualities accompany the bases; no much larger clone lies one base away.

The source material was PBMCs or a T cell subset sorted from them (not recorded which). The chain was built from TRBV7-2 and TRBJ2-3; there is no confident call for the D gene. The TCR sequence derives from a man younger than 35 who had mild COVID-19 (a few samples of this study predate the infection). The sample titles of this study are shuffled in the database, so cell type and time point are left out; the donor was told from shared clones. The CDR3: CASSLTVGPTDTQYF. In nucleotides, the sequence is TGTGCCAGCAGCTTGACCGTCGGGCCTACAGATACGCAGTATTTT. Outside the CDR3, residues come from the reference TRBV7-2 and TRBJ2-3 proteins, so the full variable domain is: GAGVSQSPSNKVTEKGKDVELRCDPISGHTALYWYRQSLGQGLEFLIYFQGNSAPDKSGLPSDRFSAERTGGSVSTLTIQRTQQEDSAVYLCASSLTVGPTDTQYFGPGTRLTVL.